The source of this T cell receptor beta chain is a study of human T cells and chemical hapten exposure. Sample time point: patch test 3, about 24 weeks after DPC sensitization. Treatment meaning: therapeutic diphenylcyclopropenone sensitization with weekly scalp DPC. One entry per CDR3 protein results from TCRdb running MiXCR on the RACE reads. The table includes 99,000 or so distinct CDR3 sequences, 34% detected once. This clonotype was counted only a few times. In germline, CDR1 is LGHDT, CDR2 YNNKEL (reference sequence). V trimming: 4 bases; J trimming: 0 bases; junction bases outside the gene matches: 5. CDR3 length equals 16 residues.

The receptor was isolated from a middle-aged man with alopecia areata. Some clones in this sample may be carry-over from other donors' samples. The V call is TRBV3-1, the J call TRBJ2-2; 7 bases align to TRBD2. The material was whole blood, obtained in connection with sensitization to the hapten diphenylcyclopropenone (DPC). The CDR3 nucleotides are TGTGCCAGCAGCCCCAGCCTAGCGGCGAACACCGGGGAGCTGTTTTTT. Its protein is CASSPSLAANTGELFF.